The clone carrying this T cell receptor (beta chain) was seen just once. The data derive from a study of shared clonotypes between healthy human individuals. The V gene's germline CDR1 is MNHEY and CDR2 SMNVEV (reference sequence). Trimming removed 6 bases at V and 0 bases at J, with 12 bases between. The CDR3 is 16 amino acids. Clones were sequenced by immunoSEQ multiplex PCR, and TCRdb holds only the in-frame ones, with some missing. The sample lists millions of clones, approximately 95% occurring once. Naivety among CD8 cells was defined by CD45RO negativity and positive CCR7 selection, thereby excluding terminally differentiated effector memory CD45RA+ cells.

The V and J genes are TRBV27 and TRBJ1-6; no clear D gene. Source material: naive CD8+ T cells sorted from blood. The clonotype originates from a man between 18 and 29 years old in good health. The CDR3 DNA reads TGTGCCAGCAGGGCGACGAGGAGCTCCTATAATTCACCCCTCCACTTT. Translated: CASRATRSSYNSPLHF.